These T cell receptor beta chains were read from a single sample in a study. MiXCR was run by TCRdb on the RT-PCR reads, yielding one entry per CDR3 protein. This sample carries 650,000 to 800,000 distinct CDR3 sequences, over 12% of them seen once, and the ten largest clones take roughly 3.9%. The sample was memory CD4+ T cells from blood. The source of these receptors is a female donor in good health, serving as a healthy control. Each CDR3 is given with its conserved first and last residue. The order of the fields is V gene, J gene, CDR3 length, clone size, D gene, CDR3 DNA, CDR3 protein. A D gene is named only where the DNA matches it firmly. Not every row has a clone size; where given, it reads once, few, many or a size class.

V gene: TRBV5-1; J gene: TRBJ1-2; CDR3 length: 15; clone size: many; D gene: TRBD1; CDR3 DNA: TGCGCCAGCAGCGATGGGACAGGTCGGGTTTATGGCTACACCTTC; CDR3 protein: CASSDGTGRVYGYTF
V gene: TRBV3-1; J gene: TRBJ2-2; CDR3 length: 15; clone size: many; D gene: .; CDR3 DNA: TGTGCCAGCAGCCAAGAGGGTGTAATCGCCGGGGAGCTGTTTTTT; CDR3 protein: CASSQEGVIAGELFF
V gene: TRBV4-3; J gene: TRBJ1-1; CDR3 length: 15; clone size: few; D gene: .; CDR3 DNA: TGCGCCAGCAGCCAAGCATCGGGGCTGAACACTGAAGCTTTCTTT; CDR3 protein: CASSQASGLNTEAFF
V gene: TRBV5-1; J gene: TRBJ2-5; CDR3 length: 15; clone size: many; D gene: TRBD2; CDR3 DNA: TGCGCCAGCAGCTTCGGCGGGAGTGGTGGGGAGACCCAGTACTTC; CDR3 protein: CASSFGGSGGETQYF
V gene: TRBV30; J gene: TRBJ2-7; CDR3 length: 13; clone size: .; D gene: TRBD1; CDR3 DNA: TGTGCCTGGAGTGTCATACAGGGGACCGAGCAGTACTTC; CDR3 protein: CAWSVIQGTEQYF
V gene: TRBV24-1; J gene: TRBJ2-1; CDR3 length: 17; clone size: few; D gene: TRBD2; CDR3 DNA: TGTGCCACCAGTGATTCCCCCGCGGGAGTCAACGACAATGAGCAGTTCTTC; CDR3 protein: CATSDSPAGVNDNEQFF
V gene: TRBV12-3/TRBV12-4; J gene: TRBJ1-1; CDR3 length: 14; clone size: .; D gene: .; CDR3 DNA: TGTGCCAGCAGTGGAACAGGGTTGTGGGCTGAAGCTTTCTTT; CDR3 protein: CASSGTGLWAEAFF
V gene: TRBV6-2/TRBV6-3; J gene: TRBJ2-1; CDR3 length: 16; clone size: few; D gene: .; CDR3 DNA: TGTGCCAGCAAAATTGGGGCCAAAGCCCCCTACAATGAGCAGTTCTTC; CDR3 protein: CASKIGAKAPYNEQFF
V gene: TRBV9; J gene: TRBJ2-6; CDR3 length: 17; clone size: .; D gene: TRBD2; CDR3 DNA: TGTGCCAGCAGCGTATTAGCGGGACACTCTGGGGCCAACGTCCTGACTTTC; CDR3 protein: CASSVLAGHSGANVLTF
V gene: TRBV24-1; J gene: TRBJ2-3; CDR3 length: 19; clone size: few; D gene: TRBD2; CDR3 DNA: TGTGCCACCAGTGATTCCCGGGCCCAGACTAGCGGGGGTCCAGATACGCAGTATTTT; CDR3 protein: CATSDSRAQTSGGPDTQYF
V gene: TRBV12-3/TRBV12-4; J gene: TRBJ2-2; CDR3 length: 16; clone size: many; D gene: TRBD2; CDR3 DNA: TGTGCCAGCAGACCTAGCGGGAGCCAGAACACCGGGGAGCTGTTTTTT; CDR3 protein: CASRPSGSQNTGELFF